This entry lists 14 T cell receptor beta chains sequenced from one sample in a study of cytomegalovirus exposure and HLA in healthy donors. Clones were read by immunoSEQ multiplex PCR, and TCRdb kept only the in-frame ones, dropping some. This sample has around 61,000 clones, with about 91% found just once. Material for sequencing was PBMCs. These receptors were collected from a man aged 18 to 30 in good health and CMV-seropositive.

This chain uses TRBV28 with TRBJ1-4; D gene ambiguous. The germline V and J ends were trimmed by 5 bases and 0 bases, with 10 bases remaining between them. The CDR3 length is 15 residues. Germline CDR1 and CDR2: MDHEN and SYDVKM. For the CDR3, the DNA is TGTGCCAGCAGTACTCAAAGAGCAACTAATGAAAAACTGTTTTTT. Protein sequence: CASSTQRATNEKLFF.

This CDR3 reads CASSQDPDYRNEQFF. CDR3 nucleotide sequence: TGTGCCAGCAGCCAAGATCCTGACTATCGGAATGAGCAGTTCTTC. V and J are TRBV4-2 and TRBJ2-1, with a weak D call TRBD2 (5 bases). This CDR3 is built from 15 residues. V lost 0 bases to trimming and J lost 7 bases, with 13 bases between them. Germline lookup yields CDR1 LGHNA and CDR2 YNFKEQ.

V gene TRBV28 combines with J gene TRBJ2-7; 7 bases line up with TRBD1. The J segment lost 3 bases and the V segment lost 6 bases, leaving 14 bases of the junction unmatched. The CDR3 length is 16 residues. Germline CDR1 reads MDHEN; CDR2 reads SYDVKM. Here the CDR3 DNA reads TGTGCCAGCAGCTGGAGGTCGGGACAGAGTCACTACGAGCAGTACTTC. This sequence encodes CASSWRSGQSHYEQYF.

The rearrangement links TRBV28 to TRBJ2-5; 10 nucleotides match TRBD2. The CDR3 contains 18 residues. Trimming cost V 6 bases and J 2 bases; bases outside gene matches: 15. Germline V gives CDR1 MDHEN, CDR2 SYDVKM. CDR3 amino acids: CASRQTDSILAGQETQYF. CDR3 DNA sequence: TGTGCCAGCAGACAAACGGACAGTATACTAGCGGGACAAGAGACCCAGTACTTC.

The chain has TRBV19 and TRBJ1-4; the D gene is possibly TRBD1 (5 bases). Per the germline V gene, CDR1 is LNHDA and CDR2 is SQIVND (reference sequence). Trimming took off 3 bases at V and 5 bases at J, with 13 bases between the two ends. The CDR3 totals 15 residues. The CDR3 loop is CASSISGDGNEKLFF. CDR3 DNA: TGTGCCAGTAGTATCTCGGGGGACGGGAATGAAAAACTGTTTTTT.

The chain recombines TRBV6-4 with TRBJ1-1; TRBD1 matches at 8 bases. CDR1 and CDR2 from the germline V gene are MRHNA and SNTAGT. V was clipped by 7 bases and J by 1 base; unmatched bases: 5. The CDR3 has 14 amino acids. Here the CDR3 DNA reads TGTGCCAGCATATCAGGGGGCGCGAACACTGAAGCTTTCTTT. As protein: CASISGGANTEAFF.

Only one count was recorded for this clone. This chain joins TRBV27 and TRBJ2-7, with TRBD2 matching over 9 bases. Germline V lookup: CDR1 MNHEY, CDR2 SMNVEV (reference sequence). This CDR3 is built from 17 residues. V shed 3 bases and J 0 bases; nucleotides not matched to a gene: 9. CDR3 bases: TGTGCCAGCAGTTTGGCTAGCGGGAACCCCACCTCCTACGAGCAGTACTTC. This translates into CASSLASGNPTSYEQYF.

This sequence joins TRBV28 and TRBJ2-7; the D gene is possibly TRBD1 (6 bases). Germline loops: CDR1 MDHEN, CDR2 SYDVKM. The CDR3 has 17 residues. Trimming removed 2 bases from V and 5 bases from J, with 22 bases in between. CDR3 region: CASSLRPQGLNVDEQYF. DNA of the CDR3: TGTGCCAGCAGTTTAAGGCCCCAGGGGCTCAATGTCGACGAGCAGTACTTC. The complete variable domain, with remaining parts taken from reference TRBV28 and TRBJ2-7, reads DVKVTQSSRYLVKRTGEKVFLECVQDMDHENMFWYRQDPGLGLRLIYFSYDVKMKEKGDIPEGYSVSREKKERFSLILESASTNQTSMYLCASSLRPQGLNVDEQYFGPGTRLTVT.

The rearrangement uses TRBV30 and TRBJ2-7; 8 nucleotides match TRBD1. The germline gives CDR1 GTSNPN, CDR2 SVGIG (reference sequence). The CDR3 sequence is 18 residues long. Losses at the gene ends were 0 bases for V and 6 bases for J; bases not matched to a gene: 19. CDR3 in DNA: TGTGCCTGGAGTGTAAGGTGGAGGGACAGGAGAAACTCGGGCGAGCAGTACTTC. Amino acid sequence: CAWSVRWRDRRNSGEQYF.

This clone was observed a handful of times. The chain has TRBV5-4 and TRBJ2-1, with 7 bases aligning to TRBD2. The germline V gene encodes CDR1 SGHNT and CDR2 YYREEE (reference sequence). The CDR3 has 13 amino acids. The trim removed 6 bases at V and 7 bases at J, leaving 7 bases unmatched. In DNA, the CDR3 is TGTGCCAGCAATCGGGACTACGAAAATGAGCAGTTCTTC. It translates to CASNRDYENEQFF.

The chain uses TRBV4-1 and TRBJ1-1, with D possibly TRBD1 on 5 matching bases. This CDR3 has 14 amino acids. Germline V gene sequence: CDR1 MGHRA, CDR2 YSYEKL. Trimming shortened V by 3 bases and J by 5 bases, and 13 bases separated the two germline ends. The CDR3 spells CASSHLLRDTEAFF. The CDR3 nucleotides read TGCGCCAGCAGCCACCTCCTCAGGGATACTGAAGCTTTCTTT.

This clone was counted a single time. CDR3 in DNA: TGTGCCATCAGTGAGTCGAGTCAGGGGCCCGGGCCGGGTGGAAACACCATATATTTT. The encoded protein is CAISESSQGPGPGGNTIYF. The chain has TRBV10-3 and TRBJ1-3; D might be TRBD1 (6 bases). CDR1 and CDR2 from the germline V gene are ENHRY and SYGVKD. Trimming took 0 bases from V and 3 from J, leaving 21 bases between them. The CDR3 runs 19 residues.

DNA of the CDR3: TGTGCCTGGAGCCTAGGCGAGAACACTGAAGCTTTCTTT. It translates to CAWSLGENTEAFF. The chain uses TRBV30 and TRBJ1-1; no clear D gene. Germline loops: CDR1 GTSNPN, CDR2 SVGIG (reference sequence). The V and J ends lost 3 bases and 1 base respectively, with 9 bases between them. This CDR3 has 13 amino acids. Complete variable domain (other parts from reference TRBV30 and TRBJ1-1): SQTIHQWPATLVQPVGSPLSLECTVEGTSNPNLYWYRQAAGRGLQLLFYSVGIGQISSEVPQNLSASRPQDRQFILSSKKLLLSDSGFYLCAWSLGENTEAFFGQGTRLTVV.

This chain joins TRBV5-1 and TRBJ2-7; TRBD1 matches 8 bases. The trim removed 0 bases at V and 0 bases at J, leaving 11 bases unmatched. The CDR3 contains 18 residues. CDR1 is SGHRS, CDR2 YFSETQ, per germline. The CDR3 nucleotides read TGCGCCAGCAGCTTGGATTGGGGACAGGAAACCTACTCCTACGAGCAGTACTTC. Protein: CASSLDWGQETYSYEQYF.